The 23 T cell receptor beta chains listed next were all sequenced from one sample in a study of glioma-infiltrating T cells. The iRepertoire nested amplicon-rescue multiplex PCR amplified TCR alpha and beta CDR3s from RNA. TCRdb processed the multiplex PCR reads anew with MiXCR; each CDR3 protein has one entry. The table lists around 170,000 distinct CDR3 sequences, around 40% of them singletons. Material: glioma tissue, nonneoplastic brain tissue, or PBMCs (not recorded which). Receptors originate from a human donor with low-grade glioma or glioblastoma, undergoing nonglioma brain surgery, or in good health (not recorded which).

CDR3: CASSIGEHLEAFF. DNA for the CDR3: TGTGCCAGCAGTATAGGAGAGCATCTTGAAGCTTTCTTT. The rearrangement uses TRBV28 and TRBJ1-1; D gene ambiguous. The ends were cut back, 5 bases at V and 7 bases at J, with 14 bases in the middle. Germline V gene data show CDR1 as MDHEN and CDR2 as SYDVKM. The CDR3 extends over 13 amino acids.

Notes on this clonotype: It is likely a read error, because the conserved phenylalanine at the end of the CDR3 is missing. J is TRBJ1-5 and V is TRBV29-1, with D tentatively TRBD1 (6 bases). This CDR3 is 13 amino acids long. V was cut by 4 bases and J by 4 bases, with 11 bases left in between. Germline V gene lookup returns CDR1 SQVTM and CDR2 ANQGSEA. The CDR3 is CSVGGGPNQPQHL. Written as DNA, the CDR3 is TGCAGCGTTGGAGGGGGACCAAATCAGCCCCAGCATCTT.

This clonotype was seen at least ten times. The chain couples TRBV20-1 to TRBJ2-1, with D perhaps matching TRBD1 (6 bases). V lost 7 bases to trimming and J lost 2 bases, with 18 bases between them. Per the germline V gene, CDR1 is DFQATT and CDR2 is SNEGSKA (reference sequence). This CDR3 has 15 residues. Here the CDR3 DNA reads TGCAGTGTTTTGGATCGCAGGGGCCCCTACAATGAGCAGTTCTTC. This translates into CSVLDRRGPYNEQFF.

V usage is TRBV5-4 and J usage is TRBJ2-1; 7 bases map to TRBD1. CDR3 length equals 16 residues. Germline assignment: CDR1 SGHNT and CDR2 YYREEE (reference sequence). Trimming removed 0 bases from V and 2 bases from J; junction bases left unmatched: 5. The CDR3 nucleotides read TGTGCCAGCAGCTTGGTGGGGACAGAAACCTACAATGAGCAGTTCTTC. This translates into CASSLVGTETYNEQFF.

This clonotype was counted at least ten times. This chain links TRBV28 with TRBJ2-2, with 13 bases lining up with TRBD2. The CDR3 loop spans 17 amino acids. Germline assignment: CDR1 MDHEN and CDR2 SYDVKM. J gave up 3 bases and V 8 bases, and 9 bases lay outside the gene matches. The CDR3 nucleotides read TGTGCCAGCCGTACCCTCGGACTAGCGGGAGACACCGGGGAGCTGTTTTTT. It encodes CASRTLGLAGDTGELFF.

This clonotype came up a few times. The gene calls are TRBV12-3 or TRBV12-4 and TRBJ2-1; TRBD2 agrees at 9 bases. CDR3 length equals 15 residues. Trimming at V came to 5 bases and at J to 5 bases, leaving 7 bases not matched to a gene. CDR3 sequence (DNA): TGTGCCAGCAGTCGTAGCGGGAGCTTTAACAATGAGCAGTTCTTC. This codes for CASSRSGSFNNEQFF.

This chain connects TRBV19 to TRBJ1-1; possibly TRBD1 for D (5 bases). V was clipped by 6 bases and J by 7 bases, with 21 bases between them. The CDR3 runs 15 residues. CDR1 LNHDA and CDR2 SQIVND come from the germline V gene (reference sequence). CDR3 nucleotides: TGTGCCAGTAGGGGGAGCCGACGGTTGGACAATGAAGCTTTCTTT. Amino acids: CASRGSRRLDNEAFF.

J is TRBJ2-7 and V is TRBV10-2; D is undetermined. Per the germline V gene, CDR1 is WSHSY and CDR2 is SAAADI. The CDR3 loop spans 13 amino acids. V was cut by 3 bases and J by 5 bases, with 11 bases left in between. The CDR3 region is CASSDWNLDEQYF. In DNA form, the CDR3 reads TGCGCCAGCAGTGATTGGAATCTCGACGAGCAGTACTTC.

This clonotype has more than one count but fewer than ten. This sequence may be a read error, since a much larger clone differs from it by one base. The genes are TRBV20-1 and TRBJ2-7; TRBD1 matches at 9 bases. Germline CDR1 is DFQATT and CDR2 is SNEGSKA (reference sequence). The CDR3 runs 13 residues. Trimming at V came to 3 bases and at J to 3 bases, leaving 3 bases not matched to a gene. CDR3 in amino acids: CSASGDRDYEQYF. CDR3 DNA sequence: TGCAGTGCTAGCGGGGACAGGGACTACGAGCAGTACTTC.

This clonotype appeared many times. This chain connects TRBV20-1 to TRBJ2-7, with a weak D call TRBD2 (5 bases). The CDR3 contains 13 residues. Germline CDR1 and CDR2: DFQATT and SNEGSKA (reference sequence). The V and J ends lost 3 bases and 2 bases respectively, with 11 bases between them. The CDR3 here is CSASQAVAYEQYF. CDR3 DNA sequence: TGCAGTGCTAGCCAAGCGGTTGCCTACGAGCAGTACTTC.

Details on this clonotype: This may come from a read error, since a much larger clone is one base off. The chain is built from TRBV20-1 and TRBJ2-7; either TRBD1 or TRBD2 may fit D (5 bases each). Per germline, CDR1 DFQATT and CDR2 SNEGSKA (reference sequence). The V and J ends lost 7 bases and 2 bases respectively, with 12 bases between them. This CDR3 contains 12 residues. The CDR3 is CSVGDGTYEQYF. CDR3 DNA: TGCAGTGTTGGGGACGGGACCTACGAGCAGTACTTC.

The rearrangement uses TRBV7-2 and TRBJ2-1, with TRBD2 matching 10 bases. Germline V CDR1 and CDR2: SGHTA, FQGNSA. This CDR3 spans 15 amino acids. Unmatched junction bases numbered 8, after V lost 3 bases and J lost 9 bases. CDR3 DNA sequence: TGTGCCAGCAGCTTTCTAGCGGGAGTACCGAGTGAGCAGTTCTTC. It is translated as CASSFLAGVPSEQFF.

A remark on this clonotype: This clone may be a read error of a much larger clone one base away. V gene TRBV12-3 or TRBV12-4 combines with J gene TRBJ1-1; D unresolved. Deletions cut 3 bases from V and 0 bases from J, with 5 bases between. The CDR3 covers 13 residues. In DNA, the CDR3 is TGTGCCAGCAGTTTTACAGTGAACACTGAAGCTTTCTTT. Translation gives CASSFTVNTEAFF.

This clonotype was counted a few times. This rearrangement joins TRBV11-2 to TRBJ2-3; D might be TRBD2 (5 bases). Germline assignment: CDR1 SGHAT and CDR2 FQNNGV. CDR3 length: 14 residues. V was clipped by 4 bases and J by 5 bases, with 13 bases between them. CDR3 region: CASSSPLGVDTQYF. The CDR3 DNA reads TGTGCCAGCAGCTCCCCGTTGGGAGTAGATACGCAGTATTTT.

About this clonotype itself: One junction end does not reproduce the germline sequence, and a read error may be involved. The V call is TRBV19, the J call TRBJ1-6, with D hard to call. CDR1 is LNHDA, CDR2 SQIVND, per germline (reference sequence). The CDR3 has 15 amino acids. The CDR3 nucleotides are TGTGCCGGTAGTATGTCCGCCACAGCTAATTCACCCCTCCACTTT. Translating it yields CAGSMSATANSPLHF.

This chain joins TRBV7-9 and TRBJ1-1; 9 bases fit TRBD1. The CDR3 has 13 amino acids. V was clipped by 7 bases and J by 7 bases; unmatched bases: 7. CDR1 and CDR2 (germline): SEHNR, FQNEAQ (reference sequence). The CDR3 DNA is TGTGCCAGCATTCGTCAGACAGGGGGTGAAGCTTTCTTT. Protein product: CASIRQTGGEAFF.

CDR3 nucleotide sequence: TGTGCCACCAGCATAGGGGAGAGAGGGAACCAAGAGACCCAGTACTTC. Its protein is CATSIGERGNQETQYF. The chain couples TRBV15 to TRBJ2-5; D might be TRBD1 or TRBD2, each matching 5 bases. The CDR3 sequence is 16 residues long. V was clipped by 4 bases and J by 0 bases, with 15 bases between them. Germline V gives CDR1 LNHNV, CDR2 YYDKDF (reference sequence).

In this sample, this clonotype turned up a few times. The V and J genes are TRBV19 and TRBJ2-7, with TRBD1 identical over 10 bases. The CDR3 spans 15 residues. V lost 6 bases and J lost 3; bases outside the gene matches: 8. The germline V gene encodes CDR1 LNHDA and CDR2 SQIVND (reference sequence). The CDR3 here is CASRPTGTGDYEQYF. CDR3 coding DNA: TGTGCCAGTAGACCCACCGGGACAGGGGACTACGAGCAGTACTTC.

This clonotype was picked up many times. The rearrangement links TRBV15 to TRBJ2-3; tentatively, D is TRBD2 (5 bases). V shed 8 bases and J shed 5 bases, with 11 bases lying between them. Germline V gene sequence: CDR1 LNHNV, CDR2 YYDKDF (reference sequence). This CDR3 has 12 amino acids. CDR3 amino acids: CATLGVEDTQYF. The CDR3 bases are TGTGCCACCCTGGGAGTTGAAGATACGCAGTATTTT.

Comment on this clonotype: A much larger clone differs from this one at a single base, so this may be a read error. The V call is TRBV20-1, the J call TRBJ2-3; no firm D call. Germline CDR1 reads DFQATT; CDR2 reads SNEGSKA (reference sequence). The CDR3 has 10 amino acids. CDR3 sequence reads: CNASSDTQYF. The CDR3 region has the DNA TGCAATGCTTCATCAGATACGCAGTATTTT.

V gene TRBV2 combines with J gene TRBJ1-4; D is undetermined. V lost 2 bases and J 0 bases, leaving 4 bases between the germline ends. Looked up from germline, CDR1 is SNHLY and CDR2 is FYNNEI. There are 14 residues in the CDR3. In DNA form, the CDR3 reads TGTGCCAGCAGTGAACGTTCAACTAATGAAAAACTGTTTTTT. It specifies CASSERSTNEKLFF. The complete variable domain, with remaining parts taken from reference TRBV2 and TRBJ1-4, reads EPEVTQTPSHQVTQMGQEVILRCVPISNHLYFYWYRQILGQKVEFLVSFYNNEISEKSEIFDDQFSVERPDGSNFTLKIRSTKLEDSAMYFCASSERSTNEKLFFGSGTQLSVL.

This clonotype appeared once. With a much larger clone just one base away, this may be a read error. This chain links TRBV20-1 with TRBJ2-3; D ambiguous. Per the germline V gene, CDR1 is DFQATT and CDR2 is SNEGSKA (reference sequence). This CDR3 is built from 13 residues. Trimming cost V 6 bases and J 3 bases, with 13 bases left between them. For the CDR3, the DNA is TGCAGTGCGGCCGAAGGGAAGACAGATACGCAGTATTTT. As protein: CSAAEGKTDTQYF.

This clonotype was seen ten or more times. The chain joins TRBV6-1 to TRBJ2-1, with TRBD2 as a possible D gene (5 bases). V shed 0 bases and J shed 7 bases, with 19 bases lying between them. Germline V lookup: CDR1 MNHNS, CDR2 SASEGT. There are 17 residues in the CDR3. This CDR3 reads CASSEANPRTTGNEQFF. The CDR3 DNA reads TGTGCCAGCAGTGAAGCGAACCCACGCACTACGGGGAATGAGCAGTTCTTC.